The entry below gives a single T cell receptor (beta chain) sequence along with its context. Its antigen specificity is not known. There are no base qualities to consult, and no much larger clone falls within one base. TCRbeta CDR3 regions were amplified from genomic DNA by means of the immunoSEQ Assay, a bias-controlled multiplex PCR. In the paper's pipeline: The number of nucleated cells in each sample was estimated by amplification of reference gene primers within the assay. To quantify the absolute abundance of each unique TCRbeta CDR3 rearrangement, sequence reads were collapsed and filtered. For each sample, productive Simpson clonality was calculated by taking the square root of Simpson's diversity index across productive rearrangements. This immuneACCESS table, as held by TCRdb, lists in-frame sequences with V and J called but not all clones. Of the missing ones, under half trace to an unresolved V gene in checked studies; the others have no known cause. V and J calls and clone size are those listed in that table; D and trimming were worked out from the DNA. This sample comprises 150,000 or so clones, about four fifths of them detected only once. Together, the top ten hold 8.4% of the sample.

The CDR3, from cysteine to phenylalanine, totals 15 residues. CDR3 DNA only is kept here, 45 bases in frame from base 1. CDR1 and CDR2 were assigned from the germline V gene as SGHDT and YYEEEE. After removal of 2 bases from V and 3 bases from J, the junction retains 5 bases not matched to a gene. This sample is part of a study of blood T cell repertoires in COVID-19 (dated by TCRdb to the early 2020s). A note on the overall study: Samples from collaborators originated in the United States, Italy and Spain and spanned both the acute and convalescent phases of COVID-19. The material from the prospective study consisted of cDNA or gDNA derived from T cells, B-cell-depleted T cells, or PBMCs. Deeply sampled blood TCRbeta repertoires from subjects exposed to, actively infected with, or recovered from COVID-19 were included in the dataset. The repertoires were released in a freely available public database intended as a resource for research on the immune response to SARS-CoV-2. The samples were drawn from the first 160 participants of the ongoing ImmuneRACE study and from 1,254 subjects provided by 6 global collaborators. Nearly every sample came with metadata listing a de-identified subject ID, COVID-19 status, age in years and sex. Where HLA class I and class II types were available, the types were taken from metadata supplied by the sample provider, not from assay-based typing.

Points the paper makes about the study in general: Clinical and demographic metadata were provided uncurated, with the amount varying by source and participant.

Each collaborating institution followed its own protocols to collect whole blood in K2EDTA tubes. For TCRbeta analysis, collaborators shipped samples in one of three forms: frozen whole blood, isolated PBMCs, or DNA extracted from either of those sample types. The sequence derives from a woman aged 70-85 years with acute or convalescent COVID-19. The sequenced sample consisted of peripheral blood. The chain employs TRBV5-6 and TRBJ1-3; 7 bases in between match TRBD1. For the CDR3, the sequence is CASSLGGAGGNTIYF. The nucleotide sequence reads as follows: TGTGCCAGCAGCTTAGGGGGCGCGGGTGGAAACACCATATATTTT.